A single TCR beta chain is shown here with its context. The antigen it recognizes is unknown. Base-call qualities are not available, and no considerably larger clone is one nucleotide away. TCR CDR3 regions were amplified from genomic DNA by multiplex PCR using the deep immunoSEQ assay. Extracted genomic DNA from each cell subset was spread evenly across all wells of several immunoSEQ 96-well plates, with each plate serving as a replicate. For sorted subsets, each replicate PCR was loaded with 200 ng genomic DNA, equivalent to 32,000 or so T cell genomes. The purified libraries were quantified using a Qubit 3.0 fluorometer, sized with a Bioanalyzer 2100, and then quantified again using the KAPA Library Quantification kit. A separate single-read 150-cycle Illumina NextSeq 550 flow cell was used to sequence each immunoSEQ 96-well plate. On the authors' methods: The immunoSEQ output contained only junctional sequences without quality scores, so filtering could not match that applied to full-length reads. Sequences were annotated with PyIR, a Python wrapper for IgBLAST v1.9, using IMGT germline references to assign V/J genes and CDR3. Reads with weak V/J assignments (E-value above 1e-6), missing CDR3, stop codons, out-of-frame junctions, or ambiguous translated residues were removed. A V3J clonotype was defined by an identical inferred V gene, J gene, and CDR3 amino acid sequence. Percentage overlap between repertoires was computed as shared unique clonotypes divided by the size of the smaller repertoire. Richness of each repertoire was evaluated using RTK rarefaction, the Chao1 estimator, and Recon v2.1 estimates of unobserved clonotypes. OLGA was used to compute generation probabilities for all TCRbeta clonotypes that the gDNA method yielded from a handful of donors. TCRdb took this table from immuneACCESS and kept in-frame rearrangements with V and J called. Such tables lack part of the clones; where checked against another copy, unresolved V genes explain under half of the gap, and the rest is unexplained. V and J calls and clone size are copied from that table; D and trimming were computed from the DNA. Within this sample are about 2.4 million clones, with roughly 93% of them counted one time only. 0.36% of the sample belongs to the ten largest clones.

The sample comes from a study of shared clonotypes between healthy human individuals (dated by TCRdb to about 2020). Concerning the study at large: A couple of women and three men aged 18 to 49 years were included in the cohort. Each donor's leukapheresis produced roughly between about 0.85 and 10 billion PBMCs. To estimate repertoire size and how much clonotype sharing occurs between individuals, the study deeply sequenced the blood TCR repertoires of five healthy adults. Per donor, three plates each were used for CD4 naive and CD4 memory, two for CD8 naive, and one for CD8 memory. To increase sequencing depth and limit assay-specific biases, different laboratories used diverse techniques to prepare libraries and sequence TCR repertoires.

Study-level results and caveats: Pairwise subsampling indicated that sequencing depth was expected to affect the degree of clonotype sharing among donors. Sharing across a handful of donors was observed for about 5% of naive CD4, about 3.2% of naive CD8, 2.3% of memory CD4, and about 0.4% of memory CD8 clonotypes. Even with the large sequencing depth, rarefaction of the sorted-subset datasets indicated that sequencing was incomplete. Higher generation probabilities were observed for clonotypes shared by all four sorted-subset donors than for non-shared clonotypes. Larger estimated clonotype richness was generally found for naive subsets than for memory subsets. Only blood was sampled, and tissue TCR repertoires likely differ from those in blood. Because the study included a small number of donors, the genetic and exposure-history diversity represented was limited.

The germline V and J ends show losses of 5 bases and 4 bases respectively, and no gene match explains 4 bases of the junction. The germline V gene sets CDR1 to SGDLS and CDR2 to YYNGEE. Counted from cysteine to phenylalanine, this CDR3 has 13 amino acids. The only DNA kept is the CDR3, 39 bases in frame from the first base. The donors were healthy, HIV-negative adults with no recently reported acute infections or vaccinations. All donors were Caucasian adults living in Nashville, Tennessee, USA. CD4+ T cells were enriched through magnetic negative selection, after which naive cells were positively selected on CD45RA and the remaining negative fraction served as the memory subset. Blood was collected by leukapheresis, and PBMCs were isolated by Ficoll-Histopaque density gradient centrifugation and then cryopreserved in liquid nitrogen vapor phase. Analytical flow cytometry was used to check the purity and quantity of every magnetically sorted T cell population. From each sorted fraction, genomic DNA was isolated and quantified by UV absorbance on a Nanodrop 2000c.

The rearranged chain carries TRBV9 and TRBJ2-3; TRBD1 fits 7 bases in the junction. The receptor was isolated from a man between 18 and 35 years old in good health. Some clones in this sample may be carry-over from other donors' samples. Sequences were obtained from naive CD4+ T cells from PBMCs. Read against the paper, the sample's cell subset or site label means: CD45RA+ positively selected. DNA sequence: TGTGCCAGCAGTCACACAGGGGCAGATACGCAGTATTTT. Translated, it reads CASSHTGADTQYF.